This T cell receptor (beta chain) came from a study of blood T cells in healthy people across ages. Study results and limitations: Among T cells, TCR beta diversity per million cells dropped roughly linearly as age rose.

Through a sample-barcoded 5' primer and a J-beta primer mix, a second PCR was run for about 6 to 11 cycles. One entry per CDR3 protein, called by TCRdb with MiXCR from the 5' RACE reads. This sample has 1.5 million or so distinct CDR3 sequences, with roughly 45% found just once. The donors, aged roughly 6 to 100, were healthy Caucasians from Russia. The authors isolated at least 6.5 million PBMCs per sample. A minimum of 5 micrograms of total RNA was extracted per sample. This clonotype occurred once. Its target is not known. The germline gives CDR1 LGHDT, CDR2 YNNKEL (reference sequence). This CDR3 region has 15 residues. Trimming removed 4 bases from V and 6 bases from J; junction bases left unmatched: 6.

Input material: blood. This sequence was found in a woman younger than 35 in good health. V usage is TRBV3-1 and J usage is TRBJ1-6; 7 nucleotides agree with TRBD1. CDR3 protein: CASSPTGVSNSPLHF. The DNA of the CDR3 is TGTGCCAGCAGCCCTACAGGGGTGAGTAATTCACCCCTCCACTTT.